This T cell receptor beta chain originates from a study of pediatric ulcerative colitis. Study conclusions and caveats: All ulcerative colitis patients, but no controls, carried a couple of rectal clonotypes.

For this clone: As yet, its antigen is unknown.

The CDR3 contains 15 residues. The germline CDR1 and CDR2 sequences are LNHNV and YYDKDF (reference sequence). V lost 2 bases to trimming and J lost 7 bases, with 14 bases between them. Each sample received Survey-level depth of up to 500,000 reads. The assay was immunoSEQ multiplex PCR, and TCRdb's table has in-frame clones only and misses some. Here the sample spans about 15,000 clones, about 90% being singletons. The V call is TRBV15, the J call TRBJ2-2; D possibly corresponds to TRBD2 (5 bases). Sequencing used blood. This clonotype was obtained from a boy aged 10-17 years with moderate ulcerative colitis. CDR3 coding DNA: TGTGCCACCAGCAGACTACTAGAATTGAACGGGGAGCTGTTTTTT. It translates to CATSRLLELNGELFF.